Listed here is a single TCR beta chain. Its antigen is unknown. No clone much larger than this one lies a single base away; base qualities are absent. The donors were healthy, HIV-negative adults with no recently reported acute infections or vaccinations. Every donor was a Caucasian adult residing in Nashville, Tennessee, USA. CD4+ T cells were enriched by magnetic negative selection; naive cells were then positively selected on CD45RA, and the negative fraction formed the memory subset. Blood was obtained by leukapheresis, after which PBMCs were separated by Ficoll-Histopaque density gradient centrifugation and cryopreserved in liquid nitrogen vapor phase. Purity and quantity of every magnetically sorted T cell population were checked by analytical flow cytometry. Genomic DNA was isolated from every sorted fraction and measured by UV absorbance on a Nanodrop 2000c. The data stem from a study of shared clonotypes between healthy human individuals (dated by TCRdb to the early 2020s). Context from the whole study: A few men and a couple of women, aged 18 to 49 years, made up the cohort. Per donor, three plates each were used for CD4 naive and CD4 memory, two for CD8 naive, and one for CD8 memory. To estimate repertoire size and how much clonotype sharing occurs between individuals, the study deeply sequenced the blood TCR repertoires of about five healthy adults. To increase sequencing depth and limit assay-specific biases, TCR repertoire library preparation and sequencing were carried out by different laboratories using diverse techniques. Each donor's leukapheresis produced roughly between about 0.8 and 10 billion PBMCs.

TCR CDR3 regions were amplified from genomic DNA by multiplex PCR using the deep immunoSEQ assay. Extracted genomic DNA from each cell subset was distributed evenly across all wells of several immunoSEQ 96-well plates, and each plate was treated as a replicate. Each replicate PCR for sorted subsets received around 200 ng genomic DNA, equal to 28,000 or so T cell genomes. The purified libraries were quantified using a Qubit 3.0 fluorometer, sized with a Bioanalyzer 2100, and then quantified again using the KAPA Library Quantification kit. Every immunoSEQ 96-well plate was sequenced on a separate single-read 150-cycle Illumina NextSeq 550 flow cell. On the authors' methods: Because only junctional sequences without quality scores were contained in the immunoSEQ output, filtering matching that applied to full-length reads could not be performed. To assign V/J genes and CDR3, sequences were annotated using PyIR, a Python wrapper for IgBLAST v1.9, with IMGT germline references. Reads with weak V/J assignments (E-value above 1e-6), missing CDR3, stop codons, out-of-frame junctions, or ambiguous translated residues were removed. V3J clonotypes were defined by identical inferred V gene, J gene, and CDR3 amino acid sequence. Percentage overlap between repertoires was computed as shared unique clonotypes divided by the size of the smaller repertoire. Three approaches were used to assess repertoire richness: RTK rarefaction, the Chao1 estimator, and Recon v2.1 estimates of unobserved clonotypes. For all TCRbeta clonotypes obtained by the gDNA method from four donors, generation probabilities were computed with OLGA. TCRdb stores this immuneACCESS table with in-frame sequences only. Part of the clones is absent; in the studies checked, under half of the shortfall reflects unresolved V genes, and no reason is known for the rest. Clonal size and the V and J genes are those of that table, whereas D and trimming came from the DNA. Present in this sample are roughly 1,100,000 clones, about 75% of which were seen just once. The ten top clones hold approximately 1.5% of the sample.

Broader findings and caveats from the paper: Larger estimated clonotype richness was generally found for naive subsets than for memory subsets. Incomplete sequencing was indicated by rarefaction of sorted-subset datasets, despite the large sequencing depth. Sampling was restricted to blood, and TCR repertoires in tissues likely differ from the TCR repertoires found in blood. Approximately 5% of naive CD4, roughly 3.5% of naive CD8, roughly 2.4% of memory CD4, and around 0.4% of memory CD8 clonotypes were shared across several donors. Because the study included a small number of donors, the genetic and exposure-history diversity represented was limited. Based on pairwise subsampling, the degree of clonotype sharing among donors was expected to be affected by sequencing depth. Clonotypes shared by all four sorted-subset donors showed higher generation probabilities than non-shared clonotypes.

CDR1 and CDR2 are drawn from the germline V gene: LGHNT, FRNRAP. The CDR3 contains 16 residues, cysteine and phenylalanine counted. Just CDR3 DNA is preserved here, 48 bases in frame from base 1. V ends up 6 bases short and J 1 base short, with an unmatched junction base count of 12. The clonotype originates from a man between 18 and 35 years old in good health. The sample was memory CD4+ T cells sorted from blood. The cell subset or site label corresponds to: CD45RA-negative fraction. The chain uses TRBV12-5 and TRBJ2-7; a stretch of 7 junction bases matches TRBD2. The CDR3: CASGVEGGSTSYEQYF. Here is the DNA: TGTGCTAGTGGGGTTGAGGGCGGGAGCACGTCCTACGAGCAGTACTTC. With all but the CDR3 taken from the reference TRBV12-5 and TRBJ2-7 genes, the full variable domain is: DARVTQTPRHKVTEMGQEVTMRCQPILGHNTVFWYRQTMMQGLELLAYFRNRAPLDDSGMPKDRFSAEMPDATLATLKIQPSEPRDSAVYFCASGVEGGSTSYEQYFGPGTRLTVT.